These 8 T cell receptor beta chains came from one sample sequenced in a study of graft-versus-host responses after intestinal transplantation. TCRdb's copy holds only in-frame clones and misses some; the assay was immunoSEQ multiplex PCR. The table has some 97,000 clones, more than 75% seen once. These TCRs' antigens remain unknown. The sample consisted of unstimulated CD4+ T cells sorted from spleen or lymph node cells, taken before transplant. The receptors originated from a human donor who was the organ donor for an intestinal transplant.

The chain couples TRBV27 to TRBJ1-5; the D is unclear. This CDR3 has 14 residues. Germline CDR1 reads MNHEY; CDR2 reads SMNVEV (reference sequence). Trimming shortened V by 2 bases and J by 0 bases, and 5 bases separated the two germline ends. CDR3 nucleotide sequence: TGTGCCAGCAGTTTAAGGGATAGCAATCAGCCCCAGCATTTT. This gives the protein CASSLRDSNQPQHF.

The V gene is TRBV30, the J gene TRBJ1-2; D not resolved. Trimming shortened V by 0 bases and J by 4 bases, and 15 bases separated the two germline ends. Germline CDR1 is GTSNPN and CDR2 is SVGIG (reference sequence). This CDR3 has 15 amino acids. The CDR3 sequence is CAWSVRSIATYGYTF. Written as DNA, the CDR3 is TGTGCCTGGAGTGTACGTTCGATTGCGACCTATGGCTACACCTTC.

This sequence joins TRBV7-6 and TRBJ1-6; D gene unclear. Germline CDR1 is SGHVS and CDR2 is FNYEAQ. The CDR3 loop spans 16 amino acids. V dropped 1 base and J dropped 0 bases, with 7 bases sitting between them. The CDR3 reads CASSLGGSSYNSPLHF. CDR3 bases: TGTGCCAGCAGCTTAGGAGGCAGCTCCTATAATTCACCCCTCCACTTT.

The rearrangement links TRBV6-5 to TRBJ2-2; 7 bases align to TRBD2. V trimming: 2 bases; J trimming: 5 bases; junction bases outside the gene matches: 8. The CDR3 consists of 16 residues. Looked up from germline, CDR1 is MNHEY and CDR2 is SVGAGI. This CDR3 reads CASSYGERGMTGELFF. The CDR3 DNA reads TGTGCCAGCAGTTACGGGGAGCGGGGTATGACCGGGGAGCTGTTTTTT.

In nucleotides, the CDR3 is TGTGCCAGTAGTATCGCCGCTGGGGACGCTGGGGCCAACGTCCTGACTTTC. Protein: CASSIAAGDAGANVLTF. The J gene is TRBJ2-6, the V gene TRBV19, with D perhaps matching TRBD1 or TRBD2 (5 bases each). V was trimmed by 3 bases and J by 2 bases, leaving 14 bases between them. In germline, CDR1 is LNHDA, CDR2 SQIVND (reference sequence). This CDR3 has 17 residues.

This chain joins TRBV5-1 and TRBJ2-1; TRBD1 matches 9 bases. CDR1 SGHRS and CDR2 YFSETQ come from the germline V gene. Trimming cost V 4 bases and J 4 bases; bases outside gene matches: 9. The CDR3 length is 16 residues. The CDR3 nucleotides are TGCGCCAGCAGCCCAGGACAGGGGACCTCTTACAATGAGCAGTTCTTC. This encodes CASSPGQGTSYNEQFF. Drawing the rest from reference TRBV5-1 and TRBJ2-1, the complete variable domain is KAGVTQTPRYLIKTRGQQVTLSCSPISGHRSVSWYQQTPGQGLQFLFEYFSETQRNKGNFPGRFSGRQFSNSRSEMNVSTLELGDSALYLCASSPGQGTSYNEQFFGPGTRLTVL.

This chain connects TRBV29-1 to TRBJ1-5, with a weak D call TRBD1 (5 bases). This CDR3 is 14 amino acids long. CDR1 is SQVTM and CDR2 is ANQGSEA in the germline V gene. Trimming left V 0 bases short and J 7 bases short, with 13 bases between. The CDR3 nucleotides read TGCAGCGTTGAAGATGGGGGGGTAGGGCAGCCCCAGCATTTT. Translating it yields CSVEDGGVGQPQHF.

V gene TRBV5-6 combines with J gene TRBJ1-6; tentative D call: TRBD1 (5 bases). In germline, CDR1 is SGHDT, CDR2 YYEEEE. There are 14 residues in the CDR3. Trimming took 0 bases from V and 7 from J, leaving 8 bases between them. Here the CDR3 DNA reads TGTGCCAGCAGCTTGGGACAGCGCAATTCACCCCTCCACTTT. It is translated as CASSLGQRNSPLHF.